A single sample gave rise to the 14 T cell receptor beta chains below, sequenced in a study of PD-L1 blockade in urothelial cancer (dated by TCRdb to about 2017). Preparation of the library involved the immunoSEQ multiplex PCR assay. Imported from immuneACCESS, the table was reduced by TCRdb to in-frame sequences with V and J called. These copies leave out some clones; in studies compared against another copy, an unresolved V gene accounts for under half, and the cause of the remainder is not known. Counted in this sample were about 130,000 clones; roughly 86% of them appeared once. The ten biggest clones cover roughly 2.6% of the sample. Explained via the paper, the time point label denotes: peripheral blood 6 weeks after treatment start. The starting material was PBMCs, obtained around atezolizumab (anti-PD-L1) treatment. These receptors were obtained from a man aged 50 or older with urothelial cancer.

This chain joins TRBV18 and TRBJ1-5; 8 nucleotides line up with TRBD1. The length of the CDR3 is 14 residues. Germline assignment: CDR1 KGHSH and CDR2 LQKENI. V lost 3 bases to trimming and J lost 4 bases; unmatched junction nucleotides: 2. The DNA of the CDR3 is TGTGCCAGCTCACCGGGACAGGAGAATCAGCCCCAGCATTTT. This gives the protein CASSPGQENQPQHF.

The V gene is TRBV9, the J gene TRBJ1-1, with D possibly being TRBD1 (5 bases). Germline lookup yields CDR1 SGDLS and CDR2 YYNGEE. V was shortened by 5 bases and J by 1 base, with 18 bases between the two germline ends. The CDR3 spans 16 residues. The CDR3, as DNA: TGTGCCAGCAGGGCCCCGGGGGGAGTAACGAACACTGAAGCTTTCTTT. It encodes CASRAPGGVTNTEAFF.

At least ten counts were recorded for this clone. CDR3 sequence reads: CASSEEGWDYGYTF. DNA of the CDR3: TGTGCCAGCAGTGAAGAGGGATGGGACTATGGCTACACCTTC. The genes are TRBV25-1 and TRBJ1-2, with D unclear. The CDR3 extends over 14 amino acids. V gave up 2 bases and J gave up 3 bases, with 10 bases separating them. CDR1 MGHDK and CDR2 SYGVNS come from the germline V gene.

In nucleotides, the CDR3 is TGTGCCAGCAGTAGGCGGGAGAACACTGAAGCTTTCTTT. Translated: CASSRRENTEAFF. V is TRBV6-1 and J is TRBJ1-1; D not resolved. The CDR3 consists of 13 residues. Per the germline V gene, CDR1 is MNHNS and CDR2 is SASEGT. The germline V and J ends were trimmed by 5 bases and 1 base, with 8 bases remaining between them.

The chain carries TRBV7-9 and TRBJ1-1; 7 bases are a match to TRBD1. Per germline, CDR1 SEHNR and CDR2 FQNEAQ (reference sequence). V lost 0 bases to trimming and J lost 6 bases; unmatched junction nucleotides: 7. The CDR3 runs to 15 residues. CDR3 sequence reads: CASSLAVGGTAEAFF. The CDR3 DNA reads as TGTGCCAGCAGCTTAGCTGTTGGGGGGACAGCTGAAGCTTTCTTT.

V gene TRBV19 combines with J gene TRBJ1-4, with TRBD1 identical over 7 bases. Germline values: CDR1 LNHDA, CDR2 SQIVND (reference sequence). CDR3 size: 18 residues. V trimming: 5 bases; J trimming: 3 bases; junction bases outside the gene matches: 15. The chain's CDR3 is CASSFPGQQTGANEKLFF. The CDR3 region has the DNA TGTGCCAGTAGTTTCCCGGGACAGCAAACGGGGGCTAATGAAAAACTGTTTTTT.

CDR3 DNA sequence: TGTGCCAGCAGTTTTACCCACAGGGTGAGGTTCACGAATTCACCCCTCCACTTT. This gives the protein CASSFTHRVRFTNSPLHF. The chain links TRBV28 to TRBJ1-6; possible D gene TRBD1, 6 bases. Germline loops: CDR1 MDHEN, CDR2 SYDVKM. V lost 3 bases and J lost 7, with 22 bases in between. CDR3 size: 18 residues.

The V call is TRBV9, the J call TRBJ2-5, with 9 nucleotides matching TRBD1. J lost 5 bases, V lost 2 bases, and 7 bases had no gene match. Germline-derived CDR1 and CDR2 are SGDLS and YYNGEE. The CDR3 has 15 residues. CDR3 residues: CASSVGTGSRETQYF. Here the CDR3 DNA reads TGTGCCAGCAGCGTCGGGACAGGGAGTCGGGAGACCCAGTACTTC. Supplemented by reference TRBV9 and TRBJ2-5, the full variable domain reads DSGVTQTPKHLITATGQRVTLRCSPRSGDLSVYWYQQSLDQGLQFLIQYYNGEERAKGNILERFSAQQFPDLHSELNLSSLELGDSALYFCASSVGTGSRETQYFGPGTRLLVL.

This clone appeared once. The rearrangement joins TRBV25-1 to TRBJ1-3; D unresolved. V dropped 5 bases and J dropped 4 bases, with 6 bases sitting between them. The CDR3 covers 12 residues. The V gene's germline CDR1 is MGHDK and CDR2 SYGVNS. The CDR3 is CASSNGGNTIYF. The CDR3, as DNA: TGTGCCAGCAGTAACGGGGGAAACACCATATATTTT.

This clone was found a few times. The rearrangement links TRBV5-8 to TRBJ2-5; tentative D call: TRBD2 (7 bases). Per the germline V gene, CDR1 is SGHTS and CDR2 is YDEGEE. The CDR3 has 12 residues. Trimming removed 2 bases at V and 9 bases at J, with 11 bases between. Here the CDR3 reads CASSLRGASQYF. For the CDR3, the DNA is TGTGCCAGCAGCTTACGGGGGGCATCCCAGTACTTC.

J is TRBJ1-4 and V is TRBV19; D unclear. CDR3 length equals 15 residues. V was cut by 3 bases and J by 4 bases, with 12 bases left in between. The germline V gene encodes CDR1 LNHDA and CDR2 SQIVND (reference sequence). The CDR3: CASSILQTFNEKLFF. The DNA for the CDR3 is TGTGCCAGTAGTATTTTGCAGACATTTAATGAAAAACTGTTTTTT. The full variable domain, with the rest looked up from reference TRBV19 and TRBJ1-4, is DGGITQSPKYLFRKEGQNVTLSCEQNLNHDAMYWYRQDPGQGLRLIYYSQIVNDFQKGDIAEGYSVSREKKESFPLTVTSAQKNPTAFYLCASSILQTFNEKLFFGSGTQLSVL.

CDR3 in DNA: TGTGCCACCAGCAGAGCACAGGGGCCCTACGAGCAGTACTTC. This encodes CATSRAQGPYEQYF. The chain joins TRBV15 to TRBJ2-7, with TRBD1 matching over 7 bases. Germline CDR1 LNHNV, CDR2 YYDKDF (reference sequence). Trimming removed 1 base from V and 2 bases from J; junction bases left unmatched: 2. The CDR3 sequence is 14 residues long.

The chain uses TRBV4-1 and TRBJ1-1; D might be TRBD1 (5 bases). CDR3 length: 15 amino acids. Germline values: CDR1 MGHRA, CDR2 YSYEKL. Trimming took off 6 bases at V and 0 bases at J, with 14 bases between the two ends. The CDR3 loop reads CASSLQEIMNTEAFF. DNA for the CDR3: TGCGCCAGCAGTCTACAGGAGATCATGAACACTGAAGCTTTCTTT.

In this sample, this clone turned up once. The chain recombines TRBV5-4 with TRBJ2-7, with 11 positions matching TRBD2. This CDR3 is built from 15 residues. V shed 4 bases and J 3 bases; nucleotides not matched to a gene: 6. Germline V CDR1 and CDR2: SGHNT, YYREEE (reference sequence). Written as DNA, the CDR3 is TGTGCCAGCAGCCCGGGACTAGCGGCTGTCTACGAGCAGTACTTC. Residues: CASSPGLAAVYEQYF.